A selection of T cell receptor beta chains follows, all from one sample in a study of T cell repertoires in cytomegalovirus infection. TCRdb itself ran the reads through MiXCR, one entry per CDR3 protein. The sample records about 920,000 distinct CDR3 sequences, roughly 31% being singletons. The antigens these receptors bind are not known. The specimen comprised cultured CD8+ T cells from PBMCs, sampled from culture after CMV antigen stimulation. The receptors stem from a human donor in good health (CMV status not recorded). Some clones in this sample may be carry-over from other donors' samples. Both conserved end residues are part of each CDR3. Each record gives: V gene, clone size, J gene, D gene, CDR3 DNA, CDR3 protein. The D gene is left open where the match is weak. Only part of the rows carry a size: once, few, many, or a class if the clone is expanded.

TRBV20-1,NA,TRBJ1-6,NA,TGCAGTGCTAGAGATCTGCAGGGTGGCTCACCCCTCCACTTT,CSARDLQGGSPLHF
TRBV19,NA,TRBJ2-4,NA,TGTGCCAGTACCCTAGACCCCGGCGGCAAAAACATTCAGTACTTC,CASTLDPGGKNIQYF
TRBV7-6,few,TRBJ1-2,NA,TGTGCCAGCACCTCGGGGGGCAACTATGGCTACACCTTC,CASTSGGNYGYTF
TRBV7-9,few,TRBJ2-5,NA,TGTGCCAGCAGCTTCAGTAGGAGGGAGACCCAGTACTTC,CASSFSRRETQYF
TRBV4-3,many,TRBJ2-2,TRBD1,TGCGCCAGCAGCCCCACCGCCAGGGGGTCGAACACCGGGGAGCTGTTTTTT,CASSPTARGSNTGELFF
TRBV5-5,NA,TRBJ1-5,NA,TGTGCCAGCAGCGCATCCGGGAGTCAGAATCAGCCCCAGCATTTT,CASSASGSQNQPQHF
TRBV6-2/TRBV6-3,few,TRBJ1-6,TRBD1,TGTGCCAGCAGGACAGGGGGCGTTTCACCCCTCCACTTT,CASRTGGVSPLHF
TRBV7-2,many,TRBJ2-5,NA,TGTGCCAGCAGCTCAGGGTTGAAGACCCAGTACTTC,CASSSGLKTQYF
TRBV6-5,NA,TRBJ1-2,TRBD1,TGTGCCAGCAGTTACCGGACAGGAGCAGCTAACTATGGCTACACCTTC,CASSYRTGAANYGYTF
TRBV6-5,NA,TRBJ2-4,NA,TGTGCCAGCAGTTATCGGAGGGGGGCCAAAAACATTCAGTACTTC,CASSYRRGAKNIQYF
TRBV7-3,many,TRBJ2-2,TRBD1,TGTGCCAGCAGCTTAAATCCGGACAGGGGGCCCGACACCGGGGAGCTGTTTTTT,CASSLNPDRGPDTGELFF
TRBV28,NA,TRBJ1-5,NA,TGTGCCAGCATGCGGTCATCCAATCAGCCCCAGCATTTT,CASMRSSNQPQHF
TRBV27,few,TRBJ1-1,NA,TGTGCCAGCAAAAGTGGGGGCGGCCCTGAAGCTTTCTTT,CASKSGGGPEAFF
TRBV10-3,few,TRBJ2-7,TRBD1,TGTGCCATCAATGGGGACAGCCCCTGGGAGCAGTACTTC,CAINGDSPWEQYF
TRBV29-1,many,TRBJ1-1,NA,TGCAGCGACAGGGTTAACACTGAAGCTTTCTTT,CSDRVNTEAFF
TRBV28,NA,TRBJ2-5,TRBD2,TGTGCCAGCAGTCCCTCACTAGCGGGGGAAGAGACCCAGTACTTC,CASSPSLAGEETQYF
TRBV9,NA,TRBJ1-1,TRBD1,TGTGTCAGCAGCCCAAGAGGGGGGGACAGCATTATGAACACTGAAGCTTTCTTT,CVSSPRGGDSIMNTEAFF
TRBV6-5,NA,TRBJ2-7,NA,TGTGCCAGCAGCAACAGCGGAAGCTACGAGCAGTACTTC,CASSNSGSYEQYF
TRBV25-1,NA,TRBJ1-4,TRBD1,TGTGCCAGCAGTGAAACACAGCCGGGACAGGGGAGGGAAAAACTGTTTTTT,CASSETQPGQGREKLFF
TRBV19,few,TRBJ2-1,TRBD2,TGTGCCAGTAGTATGATTTCGGGGGGGGGATACAATGAGCAGTTCTTC,CASSMISGGGYNEQFF
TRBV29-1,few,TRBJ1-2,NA,TGCAGCGTTGAAGACCCGGACGTCTATGGCTACACCTTC,CSVEDPDVYGYTF
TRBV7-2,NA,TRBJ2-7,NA,TGTGCCAGCAGCCTCCGAACCGACAGCTCCGAGCAGTACTTC,CASSLRTDSSEQYF
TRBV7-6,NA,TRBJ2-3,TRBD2,TGTGCCAGCAGCTTATCCCCCCTTACCCCTACTAGCGCTGGCACAGATACGCAGTATTTT,CASSLSPLTPTSAGTDTQYF
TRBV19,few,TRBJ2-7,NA,TGTGCCAGTAGTTGGGACGGAAACTACGAGCAGTACTTC,CASSWDGNYEQYF
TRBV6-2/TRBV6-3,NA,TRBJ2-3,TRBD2,TGTGCCTCTTACGGACTAGCGGGGGCCCCCTCTTCCACAGATACGCAGTATTTT,CASYGLAGAPSSTDTQYF
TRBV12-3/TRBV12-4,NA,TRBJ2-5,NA,TGTGCCAGCAGTGGCCTCCCAGGGGAGGCCCAGTACTTC,CASSGLPGEAQYF
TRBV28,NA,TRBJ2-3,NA,TGTGCCAGCAGTTTAATTCGGCGGGCCCCGATTACAGATACGCAGTATTTT,CASSLIRRAPITDTQYF
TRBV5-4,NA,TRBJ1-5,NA,TGTGCCAGCAGCTTTCCGGGACGGGATCAGCCCCAGCATTTT,CASSFPGRDQPQHF
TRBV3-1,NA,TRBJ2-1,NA,TGTGCCAGCAGCCAAGATATTTACAATGAGCAGTTCTTC,CASSQDIYNEQFF
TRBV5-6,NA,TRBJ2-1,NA,TGTGCCAGCAGCTCCCGAATACACTCCTACAATGAGCAGTTCTTC,CASSSRIHSYNEQFF
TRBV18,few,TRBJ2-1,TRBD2,TGTGCCAGCTCTCCCGGGACTAGCGGGGGGGCTTTGGATGAGCAGTTCTTC,CASSPGTSGGALDEQFF
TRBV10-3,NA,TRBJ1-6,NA,TGTGCCATCAGTGAAACCCATCCCGAGAATAATTCACCCCTCCACTTT,CAISETHPENNSPLHF
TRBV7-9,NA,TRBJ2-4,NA,TGTGCCAGCAGCTCCGAAGGGGAGAGGGCCAAAAACATTCAGTACTTC,CASSSEGERAKNIQYF
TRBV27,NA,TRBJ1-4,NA,TGTGCCAGCAGTTTATCCGCCAGGACGATTTGGGAAAAACTGTTTTTT,CASSLSARTIWEKLFF
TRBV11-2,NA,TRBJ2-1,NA,TGTGCCAGCAGCTTAGATCTTGGGTACAATGAGCAGTTCTTC,CASSLDLGYNEQFF
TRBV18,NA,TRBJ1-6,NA,TGTGCCAGCTCACCAAATGGACGGTCCTATAATTCACCCCTCCACTTT,CASSPNGRSYNSPLHF
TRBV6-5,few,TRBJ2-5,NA,TGTGCCAGCAGTTCCCTCGGGCAAGAGACCCAGTACTTC,CASSSLGQETQYF
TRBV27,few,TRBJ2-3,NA,TGTGCCAGCGGCCTGGGGCACCCAGATACGCAGTATTTT,CASGLGHPDTQYF
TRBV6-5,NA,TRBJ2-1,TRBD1,TGTGCCAGCAGTTACTCGGCAGGGGGTTTGGGCTACAATGAGCAGTTCTTC,CASSYSAGGLGYNEQFF
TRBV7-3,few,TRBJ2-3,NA,TGTGCCAGCAGCCCCTCCGCCCTGGCGGATACGCAGTATTTT,CASSPSALADTQYF
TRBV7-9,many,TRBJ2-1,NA,TGTGCCAGCAGCTTCGCGGTGGACAATGAGCAGTTCTTC,CASSFAVDNEQFF
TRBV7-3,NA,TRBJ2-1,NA,TGTGCCAGCAGCTTAATTGGTAGGGCGGATGAGCAGTTCTTC,CASSLIGRADEQFF
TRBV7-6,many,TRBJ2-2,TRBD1,TGTGCCAGCAGCCCCACCCCTCCCAGGGGGCCTCTTCACACCGAGGAGCTGTTTTTT,CASSPTPPRGPLHTEELFF
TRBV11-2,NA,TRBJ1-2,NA,TGTGCCAGCAGCCCTGGGACAACCCCCCGGAACGCTGGCTACACCTTC,CASSPGTTPRNAGYTF
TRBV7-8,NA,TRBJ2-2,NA,TGTGCCAGCAGCTTACCTTTGGCGGACACCGGGGAGCTGTTTTTT,CASSLPLADTGELFF
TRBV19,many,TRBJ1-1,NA,TGTGCCAGTAGTGGACGGTACATGAACACTGAAGCTTTCTTT,CASSGRYMNTEAFF
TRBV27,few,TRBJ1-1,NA,TGTGCCAGCAGTTTAAGCAGTCTTATGACTGAAGCTTTCTTT,CASSLSSLMTEAFF
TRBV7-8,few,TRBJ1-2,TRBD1,TGTGCCAGCAGCTCACCGGGACAGGAAAACTATGGCTACACCTTC,CASSSPGQENYGYTF
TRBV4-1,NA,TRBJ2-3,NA,TGCGCCAGCAGTCCCAGGGTCTTCCTTGAAGATACGCAGTATTTT,CASSPRVFLEDTQYF
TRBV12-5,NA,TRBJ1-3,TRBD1,TGTGCTAGTGGTGGGACAGGGGTAGGAAACACCATATATTTT,CASGGTGVGNTIYF
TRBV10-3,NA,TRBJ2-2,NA,TGTGCCATCCGAGAAAAGGGGACCGGGGAGCTGTTTTTT,CAIREKGTGELFF
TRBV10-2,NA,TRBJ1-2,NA,TGCGCCAGCAGGTCTCTCCCTTTAGTCTATGGCTACACCTTC,CASRSLPLVYGYTF
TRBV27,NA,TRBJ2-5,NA,TGTGCCAGCAGGCTACAGGGCGGAGATGGAGAGACCCAGTACTTC,CASRLQGGDGETQYF